The sequence of this T cell receptor beta chain was determined in a study of metastatic and nonmetastatic thyroid tumors. Background on the study: Across blood and tumor or nodule tissue, repertoires from malignant and benign thyroid patients were compared with one another. Findings of the study overall: Versus benign nodules, malignant thyroid tumors reportedly had significantly higher TCR beta diversity, in blood and tumor.

Until they underwent thyroid surgery, no patient had received any treatment. TCRdb reanalyzed the PCR reads with MiXCR. The sample has roughly 18,000 clones, about 27% seen once. This CDR3 has 15 amino acids. This clone was observed a handful of times. What it binds is not known. At one boundary the junction diverges from the germline segment, which might be a read error. This chain connects TRBV12-3 or TRBV12-4 to TRBJ1-5; D is unresolved. The sequencing sample was made of tumor tissue. This TCR came from a female donor with papillary thyroid cancer or a benign thyroid nodule (not recorded which). Some clones in this sample may be carry-over from other donors' samples. CDR3 sequence: CASSPAGGINHPQHF. The CDR3 coding sequence is TGTGCCAGCAGTCCCGCAGGAGGTATCAATCATCCCCAGCATTTT.